This is a list of T cell receptor beta chains from one sample in a study of blood T cell repertoires in COVID-19. Using immunoSEQ multiplex PCR, the repertoire was profiled, and TCRdb retains in-frame clones only, with some absent. The sample includes roughly 95,000 clones, around nine tenths of them seen just once. Sequencing was done on a sample of peripheral blood. The receptors come from a woman between 50 and 59 years old in a cohort sampled during active COVID-19. CDR3s include the opening cysteine and the closing phenylalanine or tryptophan. The D gene is left open where the match is weak. Expanded clones are given a class, and other clones once, few, many or no size at all.

NA	NA	TRBV6-1	TRBJ2-1	TGTGCCAGCAGTGAAGAGTGGGGGGGCCTAAATGAGCAGTTCTTC	CASSEEWGGLNEQFF
NA	TRBD1	TRBV5-4	TRBJ1-1	TGTGCCAGCAGGTCGGGACAGGGGGAAGTAACTGAAGCTTTCTTT	CASRSGQGEVTEAFF
NA	TRBD2	TRBV4-1	TRBJ2-1	TGCGCCAGCAGCCAAGATCTCCTGCTAGCGGACAATGAGCAGTTCTTC	CASSQDLLLADNEQFF
NA	NA	TRBV6-5	TRBJ2-7	TGTGCCAGCAGTTACTCGGCGGACGGGAATCCCTACGAGCAGTACTTC	CASSYSADGNPYEQYF
NA	TRBD2	TRBV7-9	TRBJ2-2	TGTGCCAGCAGCTTACTAGCGGGAGGGACCGGGGAGCTGTTTTTT	CASSLLAGGTGELFF
NA	NA	TRBV27	TRBJ2-7	TGTGCCAGCAGTTTGTTTCAGGGTCCCCCCTACGAGCAGTACTTC	CASSLFQGPPYEQYF
NA	NA	TRBV28	TRBJ1-2	TGTGCCAGCAGTTTATTCGAGGGAGACTATGGCTACACCTTC	CASSLFEGDYGYTF
once	NA	TRBV12-3/TRBV12-4	TRBJ2-1	TGTGCCAGCAGTCTTGTCTTCCGCAATGAGCAGTTCTTC	CASSLVFRNEQFF
NA	TRBD2	TRBV5-1	TRBJ2-3	TGCGCCAGCAGCTTGGGGCTAGCGGGGGCCCACACAGATACGCAGTATTTT	CASSLGLAGAHTDTQYF
NA	TRBD1	TRBV11-2	TRBJ1-6	TGTGCCAGCAGCTTACCTAAATACCTCAGGGGGCAGGGTAATTCACCCCTCCACTTT	CASSLPKYLRGQGNSPLHF
NA	TRBD2	TRBV10-3	TRBJ2-3	TGTGCCATCACGGCGGGACTAGCAGTTCCAGATACGCAGTATTTT	CAITAGLAVPDTQYF